This T cell receptor beta chain stems from a study of blood T cell repertoires in COVID-19. Only in-frame clones appear in the TCRdb table, and some are missing; sequencing was by immunoSEQ multiplex PCR. The sample contains approximately 230,000 clones, about 86% of which appear only once. Per germline, CDR1 MNHEY and CDR2 SMNVEV (reference sequence). The V gene end was trimmed by 2 bases and the J gene end by 5 bases; junction bases not matched to a gene: 6. This CDR3 comprises 15 residues. The chain combines TRBV27 with TRBJ2-1; 7 bases match TRBD2. Material for sequencing was peripheral blood. This TCR derives from an elderly man with acute or convalescent COVID-19. For the CDR3, the DNA is TGTGCCAGCAGTTTAGGGTCTAGCGGCCACAATGAGCAGTTCTTC. Translating gives CASSLGSSGHNEQFF.